These 12 T cell receptor beta chains were all obtained from the same sample, sequenced in a study of T-cell memory formation after mild COVID-19. One entry per CDR3 protein, called by TCRdb with MiXCR from the 5' RACE reads. The sample comprises 80,000 to 130,000 distinct CDR3 sequences, over 8.5% of which are singletons, and 40% rests with the top ten. The sample was PBMCs or a T cell subset sorted from them (not recorded which). These receptor sequences come from a young man who had mild COVID-19 (a few samples of this study predate the infection). Cell type and time point are not known.

This clonotype showed up just a few times. CDR3 protein: CASSLGGSGNTIYF. The CDR3 DNA reads TGTGCCAGCAGTTTGGGGGGGAGCGGAAACACCATATATTTT. This rearrangement joins TRBV9 to TRBJ1-3; D is perhaps TRBD1 (5 bases). This CDR3 spans 14 amino acids. Germline assignment: CDR1 SGDLS and CDR2 YYNGEE. Trimming removed 5 bases from V and 4 bases from J, with 13 bases in between.

V is TRBV20-1 and J is TRBJ2-2; the match to TRBD1 covers 7 bases. V was pared by 2 bases and J by 1 base, with 7 bases of the junction left unmatched. Germline assignment: CDR1 DFQATT and CDR2 SNEGSKA (reference sequence). This CDR3 is 16 amino acids long. This CDR3 reads CSARRRRTGNTGELFF. CDR3 DNA: TGCAGTGCTAGAAGAAGGCGGACAGGGAACACCGGGGAGCTGTTTTTT.

The V and J genes are TRBV14 and TRBJ2-3; tentative D call: TRBD1 (6 bases). Trimming removed 3 bases at V and 6 bases at J, with 13 bases between. Germline CDR1 and CDR2: SGHDN and FVKESK. This CDR3 region has 14 residues. CDR3 DNA: TGTGCCAGCAGCCAGGGTCAGGGGCGGGATACGCAGTATTTT. Residues: CASSQGQGRDTQYF.

The chain uses TRBV7-3 and TRBJ2-5; the D is unclear. The germline V and J ends were trimmed by 2 bases and 0 bases, with 10 bases remaining between them. CDR1 is SGHTA and CDR2 is FQGTGA in the germline V gene. The CDR3 is made up of 15 amino acids. The CDR3, as DNA: TGTGCCAGCAGCTTAGGCCTCGCTAACCAAGAGACCCAGTACTTC. Amino acid sequence: CASSLGLANQETQYF.

This clonotype appeared a few times. The V and J genes are TRBV12-3 or TRBV12-4 and TRBJ1-1; D is ambiguous. Trimming stripped 3 bases from V and 6 bases from J, with 5 bases between. This CDR3 contains 11 residues. This CDR3 is CASSFLAEAFF. The CDR3 region has the DNA TGTGCCAGCAGTTTTCTCGCTGAAGCTTTCTTT.

This clonotype was seen repeatedly, ten times or more. The chain couples TRBV7-3 to TRBJ2-3, with D perhaps given as TRBD1 or TRBD2 (5 bases each). The V end lost 3 bases, the J end lost 6 bases, and 16 bases lay between the germline ends. CDR1 is SGHTA, CDR2 FQGTGA, per germline. The CDR3 has 15 residues. The CDR3 coding sequence is TGTGCCAGCAGCTTTGGGGGTTTTAGAAAGGATACGCAGTATTTT. It codes for CASSFGGFRKDTQYF.

J is TRBJ2-7 and V is TRBV6-1; no definite D call. The CDR3 covers 14 residues. Germline V gene lookup returns CDR1 MNHNS and CDR2 SASEGT. Trimming left V 2 bases short and J 3 bases short, with 11 bases between. The CDR3 loop is CASSEILGYYEQYF. The DNA of the CDR3 is TGTGCCAGCAGTGAAATTTTAGGATACTACGAGCAGTACTTC.

V and J are TRBV5-7 and TRBJ2-7; D is perhaps TRBD2 (6 bases). TRBV5-7 is noted as an ORF with a role that remains uncertain. V was clipped by 5 bases and J by 1 base, with 16 bases between them. This CDR3 comprises 15 residues. CDR3 sequence (DNA): TGTGCCAGCAGGTTTAGGAGGGGTTGGTCCTACGAGCAGTACTTC. Translating gives CASRFRRGWSYEQYF.

The V gene is TRBV27, the J gene TRBJ2-3; 11 bases align to TRBD2. The CDR3 sequence is 15 residues long. V gave up 8 bases and J gave up 4 bases; unmatched junction bases: 8. Germline assignment: CDR1 MNHEY and CDR2 SMNVEV (reference sequence). The CDR3 DNA reads TGTGCCAGCTCTCTAGCGGGGGGCCGATCAGATACGCAGTATTTT. Encoded protein: CASSLAGGRSDTQYF.

A few counts support this clonotype. The chain combines TRBV6-6 with TRBJ2-7; 8 bases are a match to TRBD1. Germline lookup yields CDR1 MNHNY and CDR2 SVGAGI (reference sequence). The CDR3 sequence is 14 residues long. The V segment lost 4 bases and the J segment 3 bases; nucleotides outside the gene matches: 5. CDR3: CASSSDRGDYEQYF. The CDR3 bases are TGTGCCAGCAGTTCAGACAGGGGCGACTACGAGCAGTACTTC.

The chain combines TRBV20-1 with TRBJ2-7, with TRBD1 matching 7 bases. V gave up 3 bases and J gave up 2 bases; unmatched junction bases: 7. The CDR3 is made up of 14 amino acids. Germline V lookup: CDR1 DFQATT, CDR2 SNEGSKA (reference sequence). The CDR3 region has the DNA TGCAGTGCTAGTCATAGGGGGCGTCCCTACGAGCAGTACTTC. Its protein is CSASHRGRPYEQYF.

In its sample, this clonotype was seen many times. Possible read error: a much larger clone is one base away. The chain carries TRBV20-1 and TRBJ1-1; maybe TRBD1 (5 bases). CDR3 size: 12 residues. V lost 1 base, J lost 3 bases, and 6 bases lay in between. From germline, CDR1 is DFQATT and CDR2 SNEGSKA (reference sequence). CDR3 sequence (DNA): TGCAGTGCTAGAGGAGGGGACACTGAAGCTTTCTTT. It codes for CSARGGDTEAFF.